This T cell receptor (beta chain) was found in a study of technical replicates of blood from several donors. Libraries were prepared by immunoSEQ multiplex PCR; TCRdb keeps only in-frame clonotypes and omits some of them. The profile covers roughly 68,000 clones, with approximately 90% appearing a single time and 4.7% taken by the ten largest. The germline V gene has CDR1 SGHTA and CDR2 FQGNSA. The CDR3 is 12 residues long. With 3 bases clipped from V and 9 bases from J, the junction kept 3 bases outside the gene matches. The sample comprised PBMCs. The clonotype was recovered from a human donor in good health. Some clones in this sample may be carry-over from other donors' samples. J is TRBJ2-3 and V is TRBV7-2; TRBD2 aligns across 7 bases. CDR3: CASSLSAGTQYF. DNA for the CDR3: TGTGCCAGCAGCTTGTCAGCGGGGACGCAGTATTTT. Full variable domain (missing parts from reference TRBV7-2 and TRBJ2-3): GAGVSQSPSNKVTEKGKDVELRCDPISGHTALYWYRQSLGQGLEFLIYFQGNSAPDKSGLPSDRFSAERTGGSVSTLTIQRTQQEDSAVYLCASSLSAGTQYFGPGTRLTVL.